This TCR beta chain was captured by sequencing in a study of blood T cells in healthy people across ages. Study-wide results and limits: Age brought a roughly linear fall in TCR beta diversity measured per million T cells.

The V and J ends lost 6 bases and 6 bases respectively, with 9 bases between them. CDR1 is MNHEY and CDR2 is SVGAGI in the germline V gene. The CDR3 length is 11 residues. A sample-barcoded 5' primer and a J-beta primer mix were used in a second PCR of roughly 6 to 11 cycles. Carrying 12 random nucleotides, a template-switch adaptor labeled each individual cDNA molecule. TCRdb reprocessed the 5' RACE reads via MiXCR and lists one record per CDR3 protein. The data contain hundreds of thousands of distinct CDR3 sequences, 20% to 25% of them seen just once; the ten biggest clones take up 3.5% to 4%. Regarding this clonotype: No antigen is known for it.

The sequencing input was blood. V gene TRBV6-5 combines with J gene TRBJ2-7; D gene unclear. This clonotype originated in a man in his 70s in good health. CDR3 sequence (DNA): TGTGCCAGCAGGGGCACACTCGAGCAGTACTTC. It is translated as CASRGTLEQYF.